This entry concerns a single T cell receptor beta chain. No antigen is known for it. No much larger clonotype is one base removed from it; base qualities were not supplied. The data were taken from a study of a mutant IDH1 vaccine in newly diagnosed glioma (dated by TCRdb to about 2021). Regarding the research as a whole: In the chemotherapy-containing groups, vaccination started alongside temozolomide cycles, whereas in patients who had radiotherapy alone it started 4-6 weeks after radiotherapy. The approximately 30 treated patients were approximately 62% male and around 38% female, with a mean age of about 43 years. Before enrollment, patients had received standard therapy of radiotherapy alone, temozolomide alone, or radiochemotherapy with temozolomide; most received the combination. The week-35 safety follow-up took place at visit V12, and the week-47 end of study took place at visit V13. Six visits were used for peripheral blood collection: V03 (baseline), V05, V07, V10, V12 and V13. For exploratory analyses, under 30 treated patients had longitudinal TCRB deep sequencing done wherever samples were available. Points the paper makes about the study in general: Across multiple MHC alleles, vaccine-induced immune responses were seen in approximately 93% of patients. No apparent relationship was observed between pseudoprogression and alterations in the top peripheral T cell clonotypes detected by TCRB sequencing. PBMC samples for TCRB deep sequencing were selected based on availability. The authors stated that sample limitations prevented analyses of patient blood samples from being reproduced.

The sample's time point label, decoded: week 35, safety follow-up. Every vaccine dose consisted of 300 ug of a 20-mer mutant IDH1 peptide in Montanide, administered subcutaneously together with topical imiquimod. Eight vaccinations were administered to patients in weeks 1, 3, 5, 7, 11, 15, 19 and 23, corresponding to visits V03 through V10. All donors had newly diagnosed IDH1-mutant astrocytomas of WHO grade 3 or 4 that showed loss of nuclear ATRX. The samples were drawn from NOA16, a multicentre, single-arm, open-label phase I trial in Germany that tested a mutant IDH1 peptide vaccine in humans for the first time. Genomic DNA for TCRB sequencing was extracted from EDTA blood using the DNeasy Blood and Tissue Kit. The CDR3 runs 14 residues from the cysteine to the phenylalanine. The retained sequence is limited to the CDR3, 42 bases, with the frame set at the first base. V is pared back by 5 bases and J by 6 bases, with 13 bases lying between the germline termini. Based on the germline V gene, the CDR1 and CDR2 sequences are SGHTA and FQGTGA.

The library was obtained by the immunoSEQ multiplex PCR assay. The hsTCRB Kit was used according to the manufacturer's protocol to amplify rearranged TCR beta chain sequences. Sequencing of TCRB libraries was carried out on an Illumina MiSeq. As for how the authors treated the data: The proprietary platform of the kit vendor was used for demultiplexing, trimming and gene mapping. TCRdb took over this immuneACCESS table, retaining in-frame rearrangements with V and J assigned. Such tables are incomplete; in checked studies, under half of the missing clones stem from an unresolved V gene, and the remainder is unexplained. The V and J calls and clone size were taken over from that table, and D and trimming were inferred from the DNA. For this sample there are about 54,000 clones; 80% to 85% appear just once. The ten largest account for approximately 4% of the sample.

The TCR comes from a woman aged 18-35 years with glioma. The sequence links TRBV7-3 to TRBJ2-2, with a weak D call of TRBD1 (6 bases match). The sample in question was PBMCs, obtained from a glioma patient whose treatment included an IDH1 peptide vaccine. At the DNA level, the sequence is TGTGCCAGCAGCCTACAGGGTCGAGCCGGGGAGCTGTTTTTT. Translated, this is CASSLQGRAGELFF.